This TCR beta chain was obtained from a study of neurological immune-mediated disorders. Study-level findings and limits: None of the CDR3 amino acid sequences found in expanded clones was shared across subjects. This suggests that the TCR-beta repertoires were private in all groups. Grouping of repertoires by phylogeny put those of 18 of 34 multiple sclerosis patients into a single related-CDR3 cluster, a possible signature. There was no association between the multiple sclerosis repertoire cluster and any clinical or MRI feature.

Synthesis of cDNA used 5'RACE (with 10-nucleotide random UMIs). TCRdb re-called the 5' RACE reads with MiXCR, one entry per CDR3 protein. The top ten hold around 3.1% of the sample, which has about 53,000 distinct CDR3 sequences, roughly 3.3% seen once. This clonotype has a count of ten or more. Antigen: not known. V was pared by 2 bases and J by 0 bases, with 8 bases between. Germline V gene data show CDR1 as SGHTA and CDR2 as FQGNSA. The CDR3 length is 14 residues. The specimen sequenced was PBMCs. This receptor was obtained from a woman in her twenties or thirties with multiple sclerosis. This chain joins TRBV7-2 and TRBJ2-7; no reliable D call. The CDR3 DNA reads TGTGCCAGCAGCTTATTTCCTACCTCCTACGAGCAGTACTTC. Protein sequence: CASSLFPTSYEQYF. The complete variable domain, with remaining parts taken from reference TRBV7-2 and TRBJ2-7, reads GAGVSQSPSNKVTEKGKDVELRCDPISGHTALYWYRQSLGQGLEFLIYFQGNSAPDKSGLPSDRFSAERTGGSVSTLTIQRTQQEDSAVYLCASSLFPTSYEQYFGPGTRLTVT.